This TCR beta chain was identified during a study of cytomegalovirus exposure and HLA in healthy donors. Study conclusions and caveats: The later analysis indicated that the majority of CMV-associated TCR beta chains appeared HLA-restricted. Roughly uniform sequencing depth across donors was assumed, possibly incorrectly. The study designated fewer than 200 TCR beta chains cytomegalovirus-associated.

PCR amplification relied on 60 Vbeta primers (plus 13 Jbeta primers). Produced via immunoSEQ multiplex PCR; TCRdb's table is partial and in-frame only. The sample carries approximately 150,000 clones, approximately 80% recorded once. In regard to this clone: Its specificity is unknown.

The CDR3 consists of 15 residues. Germline V gives CDR1 SGHRS, CDR2 YFSETQ. Trimming took 1 base from V and 2 from J, leaving 12 bases between them. J is TRBJ1-2 and V is TRBV5-1; D is possibly TRBD1 (5 bases). The sequencing input was PBMCs. This TCR was sampled from a woman in her 30s in good health and CMV-seropositive. CDR3 nucleotides: TGCGCCAGCAGCTTGAGGGGCGACACCAACTATGGCTACACCTTC. Amino acid sequence: CASSLRGDTNYGYTF. Drawing the rest from reference TRBV5-1 and TRBJ1-2, the complete variable domain is KAGVTQTPRYLIKTRGQQVTLSCSPISGHRSVSWYQQTPGQGLQFLFEYFSETQRNKGNFPGRFSGRQFSNSRSEMNVSTLELGDSALYLCASSLRGDTNYGYTFGSGTRLTVV.